This TCR beta chain derives from a study of cytomegalovirus exposure and HLA in healthy donors. Study background: Previous work identified 100 million or so unique TCR beta sequences from about 179 million T cells. Study-wide results and limits: Reports described diagnosis of cytomegalovirus status by the classifier as highly specific and sensitive. In a later analysis, across HLA loci, associated TCR counts were highest for DRB1, lowest for HLA-C.

V lost 9 bases and J lost 3, with 15 bases in between. The germline gives CDR1 LNHDA, CDR2 SQIVND (reference sequence). The CDR3 sequence is 14 residues long. While unrecorded immune exposures were likely, the donors were nominally healthy when sampled. Use of 60 Vbeta and 13 Jbeta primers characterized the PCR. Clones were read by immunoSEQ multiplex PCR, and TCRdb kept only the in-frame ones, dropping some. The sample comprises around 200,000 clones, roughly four fifths of which are singletons, and 1.6% rests with the top ten. The count of this clone is one. Its antigen is not identified. The receptor's source is a man in his fifties in good health and CMV-seronegative. J is TRBJ2-1 and V is TRBV19; a possible D gene is TRBD2 (7 bases). Sequenced: PBMCs. The CDR3 loop is CASVGRGGYNEQFF. CDR3 in DNA: TGTGCCAGCGTGGGGAGGGGGGGCTACAATGAGCAGTTCTTC.